The table lists the clone carrying this T cell receptor (beta chain) with a few counts. Its antigen is still unknown. The authors ran a second PCR of 7 to 11 cycles using a sample-barcoded 5' primer and a J-beta primer mix. TCRdb fed the 5' RACE reads into MiXCR, producing one record per CDR3 protein. The data show about 580,000 distinct CDR3 sequences, with around 48% seen just once and 20% to 25% held by the top ten. Germline V gene sequence: CDR1 LGHDT, CDR2 YNNKEL (reference sequence). The CDR3 sequence is 14 residues long. This specimen comes from a study of blood T cells in healthy people across ages. General study findings and limits: A greater number of naive CD4+ cells and higher diversity distinguished long-lived donors from aged donors. Total diversity from one million sequenced T cells was likely underestimated. Older age coincided with a roughly linear decline in TCR beta diversity per million T cells.

This chain uses TRBV3-1 with TRBJ2-5; D unresolved. Near its end, the DNA agrees better with TRBJ2-7, so the J call may be wrong. Sequencing was done on a sample of blood. The clonotype was recovered from an older man in good health. The DNA of the CDR3 is TGTGCCAGCAGCCAAGGACCCTCGATCTACGAGCAGTACTTC. Translation gives CASSQGPSIYEQYF.